This entry describes one TCR beta chain. Its target is unknown. A much larger clone differs by one base, so this may be a read error. Because it lacks the conserved phenylalanine or tryptophan at the end, this CDR3 is likely a read error. Each 20-30 mg portion of unsorted bulk tissue served as the source for co-extraction of RNA and DNA. Surgical resection treated primary liver carcinoma in the patients. HBV chronically infected the treatment-naive patients. A constant-region primer served to make TCR beta cDNA from approximately 490 ng total RNA. Amplification in three nested multiplex PCR rounds with slightly modified ARM-PCR gave rise to TCR beta libraries. Investigators reported that the first two PCR rounds, at 10 cycles each, used TRBV1-TRBV30 forward primers with a C-beta reverse primer. TCRdb reprocessed the multiplex PCR reads with MiXCR, giving one entry per CDR3 protein. Found here are about 110,000 distinct CDR3 sequences, 50% to 65% of them singletons; the top ten hold roughly a tenth.

This entry comes from a study of tumor-infiltrating lymphocytes in primary liver carcinoma. On the study more broadly: Roughly 3.5 to 7.13 million productive TCRbeta reads were obtained per sample, with similar numbers across tissue types.

The CDR3 covers 14 residues. The germline V gene encodes CDR1 GTSNPN and CDR2 SVGIG (reference sequence). Losses at the gene ends were 3 bases for V and 5 bases for J; bases not matched to a gene: 7. Overall study findings and caveats: Tumor region pairs showed greater overlap than either tumor-adjacent or tumor-blood pairs did.

The specimen sequenced was liver tumor tissue from sampling region 1. Subset reported: tumor region T1, superior pole. The TCR originated in a woman aged 60-70 years with primary liver carcinoma and hepatitis B virus infection. The chain joins TRBV30 to TRBJ2-1, with TRBD2 identical over 7 bases. The CDR3 spells CAWSLSGVHNEQFL. CDR3 DNA sequence: TGTGCCTGGAGCCTAAGCGGGGTACACAATGAGCAGTTCTTA.